Only a few counts were recorded for the clone carrying this TCR beta chain. Its antigen is undetermined. Prepared TCR beta cDNA libraries contained unique molecular identifiers. Each CDR3 protein gets one entry after TCRdb re-called the PCR reads with MiXCR. This table holds about 810,000 distinct CDR3 sequences, roughly 58% found once. This sample is drawn from a study of post-analysis software for immune sequencing data. Study-level results: In patients, about five TRBV segments were more frequent than in controls, with TRBV5-6, TRBV5-1 and TRBV20-1 among them. The study found significantly lower normalized Chao1 diversity in multiple sclerosis patients than in controls.

V lost 4 bases to trimming and J lost 0 bases, with 11 bases between them. The CDR3 length is 15 residues. Germline V lookup: CDR1 SGDLS, CDR2 YYNGEE. The TCR sequence derives from a girl between 10 and 17 years old with multiple sclerosis. The sample taken for sequencing was blood. The V gene is TRBV9, the J gene TRBJ2-1; D ambiguous. The CDR3 here is CASSPHKGSYNEQFF. The CDR3 DNA sequence: TGTGCCAGCAGCCCCCATAAGGGCTCCTACAATGAGCAGTTCTTC.